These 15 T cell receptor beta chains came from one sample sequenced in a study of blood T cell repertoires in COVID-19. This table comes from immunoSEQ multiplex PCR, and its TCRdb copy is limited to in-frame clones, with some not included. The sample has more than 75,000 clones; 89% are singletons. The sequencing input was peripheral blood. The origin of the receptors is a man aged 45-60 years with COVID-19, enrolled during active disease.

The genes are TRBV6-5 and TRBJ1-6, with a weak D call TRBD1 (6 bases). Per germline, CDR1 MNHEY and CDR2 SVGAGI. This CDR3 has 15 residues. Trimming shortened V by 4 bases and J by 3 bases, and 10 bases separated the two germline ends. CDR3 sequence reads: CASSSGQNYNSPLHF. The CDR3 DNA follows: TGTGCCAGCAGTTCTGGACAGAACTATAATTCACCCCTCCACTTT.

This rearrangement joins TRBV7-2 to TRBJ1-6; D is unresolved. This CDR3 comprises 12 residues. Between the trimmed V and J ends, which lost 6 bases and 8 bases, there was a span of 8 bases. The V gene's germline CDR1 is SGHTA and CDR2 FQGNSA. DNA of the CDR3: TGTGCCAGCAGTAAAGGAGATTCACCCCTCCACTTT. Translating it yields CASSKGDSPLHF.

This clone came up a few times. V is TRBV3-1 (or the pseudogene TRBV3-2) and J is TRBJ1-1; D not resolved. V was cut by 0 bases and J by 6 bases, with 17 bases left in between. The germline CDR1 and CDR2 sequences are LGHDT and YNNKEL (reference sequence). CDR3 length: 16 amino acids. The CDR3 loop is CASSQDLLAGIAEAFF. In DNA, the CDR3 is TGTGCCAGCAGCCAAGATTTATTGGCGGGGATCGCTGAAGCTTTCTTT.

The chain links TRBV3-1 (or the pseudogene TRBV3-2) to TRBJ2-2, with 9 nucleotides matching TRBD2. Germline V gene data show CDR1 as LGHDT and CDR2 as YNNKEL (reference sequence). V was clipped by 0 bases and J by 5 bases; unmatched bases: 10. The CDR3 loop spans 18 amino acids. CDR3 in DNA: TGTGCCAGCAGCCAAGACCCAGTAGCGGGGGACCAAACCGGGGAGCTGTTTTTT. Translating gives CASSQDPVAGDQTGELFF.

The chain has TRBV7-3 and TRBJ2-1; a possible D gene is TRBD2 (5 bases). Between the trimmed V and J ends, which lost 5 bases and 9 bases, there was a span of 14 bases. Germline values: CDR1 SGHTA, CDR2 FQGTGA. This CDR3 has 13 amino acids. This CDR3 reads CASSGRPGSEQFF. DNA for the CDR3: TGTGCCAGCAGCGGGAGACCCGGCAGTGAGCAGTTCTTC.

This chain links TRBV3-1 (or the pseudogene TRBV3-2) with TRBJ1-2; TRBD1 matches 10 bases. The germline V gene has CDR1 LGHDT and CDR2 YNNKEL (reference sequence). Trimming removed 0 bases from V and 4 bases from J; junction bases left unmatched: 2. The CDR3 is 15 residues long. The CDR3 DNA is TGTGCCAGCAGCCAAGAGGGACAGGGGATCTATGGCTACACCTTC. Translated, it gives CASSQEGQGIYGYTF.

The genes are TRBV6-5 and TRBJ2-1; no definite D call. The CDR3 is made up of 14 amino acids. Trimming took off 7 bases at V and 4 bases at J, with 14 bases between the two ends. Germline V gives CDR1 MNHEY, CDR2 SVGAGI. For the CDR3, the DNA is TGTGCCAGCAAAGACGGCACAGCTTACAATGAGCAGTTCTTC. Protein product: CASKDGTAYNEQFF.

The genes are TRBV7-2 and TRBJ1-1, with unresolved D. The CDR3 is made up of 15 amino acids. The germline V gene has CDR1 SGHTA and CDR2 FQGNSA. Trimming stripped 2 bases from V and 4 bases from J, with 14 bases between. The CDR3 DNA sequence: TGTGCCAGCAGCTTACGGGCAGAGGGAACCACTGAAGCTTTCTTT. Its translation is CASSLRAEGTTEAFF.

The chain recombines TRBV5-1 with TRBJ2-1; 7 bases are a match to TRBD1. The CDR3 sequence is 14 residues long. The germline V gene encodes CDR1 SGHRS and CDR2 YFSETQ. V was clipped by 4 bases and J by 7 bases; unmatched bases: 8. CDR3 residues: CASSPLTGWNEQFF. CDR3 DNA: TGCGCCAGCAGCCCCTTGACAGGGTGGAATGAGCAGTTCTTC.

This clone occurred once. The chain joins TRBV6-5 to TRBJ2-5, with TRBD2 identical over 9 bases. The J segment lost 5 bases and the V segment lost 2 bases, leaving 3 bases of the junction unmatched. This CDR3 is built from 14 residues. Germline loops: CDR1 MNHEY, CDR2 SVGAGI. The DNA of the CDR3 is TGTGCCAGCAGTTACGCTAGCGGGGTTGAGACCCAGTACTTC. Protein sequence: CASSYASGVETQYF.

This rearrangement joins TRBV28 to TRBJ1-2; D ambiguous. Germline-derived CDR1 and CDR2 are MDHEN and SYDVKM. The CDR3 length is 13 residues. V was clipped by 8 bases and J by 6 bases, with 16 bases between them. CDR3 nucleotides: TGTGCCAGCGGCCGGGGAATCTTAAATGGCTACACCTTC. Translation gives CASGRGILNGYTF.

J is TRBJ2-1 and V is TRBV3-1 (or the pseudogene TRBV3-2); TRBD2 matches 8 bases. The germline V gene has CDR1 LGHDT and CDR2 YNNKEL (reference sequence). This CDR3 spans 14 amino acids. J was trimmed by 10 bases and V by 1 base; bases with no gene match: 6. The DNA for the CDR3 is TGTGCCAGCAGCCAAGTGTCGGGGGGGCGCGAGCAGTTCTTC. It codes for CASSQVSGGREQFF.

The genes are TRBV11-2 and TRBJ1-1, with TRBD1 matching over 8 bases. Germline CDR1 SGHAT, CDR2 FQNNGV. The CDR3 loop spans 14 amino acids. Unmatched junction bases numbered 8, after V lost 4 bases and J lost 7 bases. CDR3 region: CASSSATGVGEAFF. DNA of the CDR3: TGTGCCAGCAGCTCCGCGACAGGGGTGGGTGAAGCTTTCTTT.

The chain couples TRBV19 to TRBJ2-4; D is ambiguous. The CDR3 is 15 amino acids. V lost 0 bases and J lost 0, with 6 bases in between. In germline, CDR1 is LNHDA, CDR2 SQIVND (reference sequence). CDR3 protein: CASSIDLVAKNIQYF. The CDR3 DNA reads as TGTGCCAGTAGTATAGATCTAGTAGCCAAAAACATTCAGTACTTC.

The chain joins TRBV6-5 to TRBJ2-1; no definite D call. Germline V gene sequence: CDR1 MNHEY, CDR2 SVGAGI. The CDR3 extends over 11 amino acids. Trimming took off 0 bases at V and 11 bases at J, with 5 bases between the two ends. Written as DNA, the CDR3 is TGTGCCAGCAGTTACTCGGAGAAGCAGTTCTTC. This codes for CASSYSEKQFF.